This T cell receptor (beta chain) came from a study of T cell repertoires in cytomegalovirus infection. For the study at large: Used in the study were CMV epitopes, some recently identified and HLA-C-restricted, others well-studied and HLA-B-restricted. Overall study results and limits: CMV carriers having the relevant HLA were flagged by cumulative public TCR beta family frequency.

Comment on this clonotype: Its antigen is not known.

From germline, CDR1 is SGHTA and CDR2 FQGTGA. The CDR3 is 17 amino acids. V lost 5 bases, J lost 2 bases, and 21 bases lay in between. Each CDR3 protein is one row after TCRdb ran MiXCR on the reads. The sample shows 450,000 to 550,000 distinct CDR3 sequences, roughly 42% of them seen only once. The sequence came from a human donor in good health (CMV status not recorded). Some clones in this sample may be carry-over from other donors' samples. The chain is built from TRBV7-3 and TRBJ1-2; D is ambiguous. This specimen consisted of cultured PBMCs, obtained from culture after CMV antigen stimulation. CDR3 loop: CASSPAGVGSMNYGYTF. CDR3 bases: TGTGCCAGCAGCCCGGCGGGCGTAGGGAGCATGAACTATGGCTACACCTTC.